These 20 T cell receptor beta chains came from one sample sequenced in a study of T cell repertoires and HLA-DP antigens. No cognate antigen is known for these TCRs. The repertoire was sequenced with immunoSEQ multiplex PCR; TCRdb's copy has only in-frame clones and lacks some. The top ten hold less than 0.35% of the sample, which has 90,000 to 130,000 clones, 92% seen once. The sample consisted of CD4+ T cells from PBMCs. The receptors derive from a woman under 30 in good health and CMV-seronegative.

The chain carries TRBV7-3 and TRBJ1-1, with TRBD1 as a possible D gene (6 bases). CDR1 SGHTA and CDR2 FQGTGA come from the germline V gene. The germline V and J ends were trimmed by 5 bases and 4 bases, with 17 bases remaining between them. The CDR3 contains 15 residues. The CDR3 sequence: CASSPNPGAITEAFF. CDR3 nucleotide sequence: TGTGCCAGCAGCCCGAATCCGGGGGCTATCACTGAAGCTTTCTTT.

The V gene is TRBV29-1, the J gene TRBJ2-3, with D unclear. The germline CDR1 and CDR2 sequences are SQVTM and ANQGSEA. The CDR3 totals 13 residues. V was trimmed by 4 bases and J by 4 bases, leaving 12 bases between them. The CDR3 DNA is TGCAGCGTTGCAGGAAGGCCGGCAGATACGCAGTATTTT. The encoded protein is CSVAGRPADTQYF.

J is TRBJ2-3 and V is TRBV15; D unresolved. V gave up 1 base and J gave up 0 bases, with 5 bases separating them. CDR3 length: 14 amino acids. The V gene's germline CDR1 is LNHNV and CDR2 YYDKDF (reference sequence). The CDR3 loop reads CATSRGPSTDTQYF. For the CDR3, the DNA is TGTGCCACCAGCAGAGGCCCTAGCACAGATACGCAGTATTTT.

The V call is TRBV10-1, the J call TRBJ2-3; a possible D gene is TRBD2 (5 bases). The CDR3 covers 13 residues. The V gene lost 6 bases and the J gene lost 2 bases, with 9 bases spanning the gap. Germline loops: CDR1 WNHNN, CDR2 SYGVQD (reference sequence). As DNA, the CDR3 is TGCGCCAGCAGGAGGACTTTCACAGATACGCAGTATTTT. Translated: CASRRTFTDTQYF.

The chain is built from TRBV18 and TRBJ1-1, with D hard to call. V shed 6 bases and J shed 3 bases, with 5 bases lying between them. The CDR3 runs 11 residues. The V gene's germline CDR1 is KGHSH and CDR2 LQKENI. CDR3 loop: CASSPDTEAFF. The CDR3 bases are TGTGCCAGCTCCCCGGACACTGAAGCTTTCTTT.

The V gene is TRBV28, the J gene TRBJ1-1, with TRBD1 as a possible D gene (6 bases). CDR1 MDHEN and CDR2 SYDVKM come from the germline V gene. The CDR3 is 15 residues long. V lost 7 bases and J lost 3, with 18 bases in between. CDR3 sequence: CASTLMGRGDTEAFF. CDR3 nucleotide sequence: TGTGCCAGCACCCTCATGGGGAGGGGGGACACTGAAGCTTTCTTT.

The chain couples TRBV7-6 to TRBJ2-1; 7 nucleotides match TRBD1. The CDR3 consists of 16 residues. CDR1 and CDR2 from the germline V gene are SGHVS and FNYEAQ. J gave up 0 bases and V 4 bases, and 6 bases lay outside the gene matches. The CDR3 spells CASSSHRGSSYNEQFF. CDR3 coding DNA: TGTGCCAGCAGCTCTCACAGGGGCAGCTCCTACAATGAGCAGTTCTTC.

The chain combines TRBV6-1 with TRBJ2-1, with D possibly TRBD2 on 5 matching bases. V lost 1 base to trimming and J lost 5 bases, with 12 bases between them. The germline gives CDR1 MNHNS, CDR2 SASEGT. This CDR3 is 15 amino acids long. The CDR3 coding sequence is TGTGCCAGCAGTGAAGTAAGGTTGGGAGACAATGAGCAGTTCTTC. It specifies CASSEVRLGDNEQFF.

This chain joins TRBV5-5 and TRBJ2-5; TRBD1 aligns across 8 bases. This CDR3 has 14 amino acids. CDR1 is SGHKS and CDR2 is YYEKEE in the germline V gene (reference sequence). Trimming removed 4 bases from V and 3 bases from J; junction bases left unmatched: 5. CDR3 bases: TGTGCCAGCAGCCACTGGGACAGGAAAGAGACCCAGTACTTC. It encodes CASSHWDRKETQYF.

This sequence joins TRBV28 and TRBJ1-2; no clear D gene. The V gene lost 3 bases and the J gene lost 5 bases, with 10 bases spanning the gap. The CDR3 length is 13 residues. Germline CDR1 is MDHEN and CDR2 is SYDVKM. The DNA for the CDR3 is TGTGCCAGCAGTTTCACGGGAACATATGGCTACACCTTC. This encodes CASSFTGTYGYTF.

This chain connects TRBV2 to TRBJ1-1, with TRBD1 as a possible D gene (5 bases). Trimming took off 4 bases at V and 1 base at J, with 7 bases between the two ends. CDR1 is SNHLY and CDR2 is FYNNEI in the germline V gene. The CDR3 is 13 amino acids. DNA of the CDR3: TGTGCCAGCAGTGGGGACGGGAACACTGAAGCTTTCTTT. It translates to CASSGDGNTEAFF.

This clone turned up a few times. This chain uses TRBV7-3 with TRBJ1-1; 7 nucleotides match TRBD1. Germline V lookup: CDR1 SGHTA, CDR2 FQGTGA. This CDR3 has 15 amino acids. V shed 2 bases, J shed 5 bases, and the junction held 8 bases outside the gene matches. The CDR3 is CASSLWDSRGTEAFF. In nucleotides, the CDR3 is TGTGCCAGCAGCTTATGGGACAGCCGGGGGACTGAAGCTTTCTTT.

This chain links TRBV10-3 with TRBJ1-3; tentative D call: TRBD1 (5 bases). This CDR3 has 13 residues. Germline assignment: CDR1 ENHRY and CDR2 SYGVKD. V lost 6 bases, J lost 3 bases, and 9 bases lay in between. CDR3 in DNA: TGTGCCATCAGCCAGACAGATGGAAACACCATATATTTT. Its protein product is CAISQTDGNTIYF.

CDR3 DNA sequence: TGTGCCTGGAGGGGACAGGGGGCCGGCGGCTACACCTTC. It codes for CAWRGQGAGGYTF. This sequence joins TRBV30 and TRBJ1-2, with TRBD1 matching over 12 bases. Losses at the gene ends were 3 bases for V and 8 bases for J; bases not matched to a gene: 4. Germline CDR1 GTSNPN, CDR2 SVGIG (reference sequence). This CDR3 region has 13 residues.

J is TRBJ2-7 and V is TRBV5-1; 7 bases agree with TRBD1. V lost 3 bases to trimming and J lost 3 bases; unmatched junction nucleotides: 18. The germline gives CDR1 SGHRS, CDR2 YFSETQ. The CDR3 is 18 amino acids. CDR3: CASSSPEEKPGQNYEQYF. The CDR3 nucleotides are TGCGCCAGCAGCTCCCCGGAGGAAAAACCGGGACAGAACTACGAGCAGTACTTC.

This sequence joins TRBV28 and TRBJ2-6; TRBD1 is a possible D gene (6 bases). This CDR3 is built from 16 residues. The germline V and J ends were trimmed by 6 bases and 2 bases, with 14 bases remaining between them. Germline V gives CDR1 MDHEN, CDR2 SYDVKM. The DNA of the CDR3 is TGTGCCAGCAGCCCACCAGGGGTAGCTGGGGCCAACGTCCTGACTTTC. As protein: CASSPPGVAGANVLTF.

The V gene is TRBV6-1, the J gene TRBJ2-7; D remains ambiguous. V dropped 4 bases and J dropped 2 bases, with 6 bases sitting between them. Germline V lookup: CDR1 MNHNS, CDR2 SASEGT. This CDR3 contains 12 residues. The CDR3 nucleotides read TGTGCCAGCAGTGGACACGCCTACGAGCAGTACTTC. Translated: CASSGHAYEQYF.

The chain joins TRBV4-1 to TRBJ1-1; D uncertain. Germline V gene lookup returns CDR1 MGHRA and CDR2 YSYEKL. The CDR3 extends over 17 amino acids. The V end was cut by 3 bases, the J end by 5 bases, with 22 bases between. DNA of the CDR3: TGCGCCAGCAGCCAGGGCCGGGCCATCTCGGGATATACTGAAGCTTTCTTT. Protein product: CASSQGRAISGYTEAFF.

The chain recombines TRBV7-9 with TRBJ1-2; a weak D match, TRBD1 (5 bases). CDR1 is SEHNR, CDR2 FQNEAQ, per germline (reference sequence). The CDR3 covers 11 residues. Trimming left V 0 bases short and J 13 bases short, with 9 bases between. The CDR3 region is CASSLARDFTF. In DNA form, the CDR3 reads TGTGCCAGCAGCTTAGCCCGGGACTTCACCTTC. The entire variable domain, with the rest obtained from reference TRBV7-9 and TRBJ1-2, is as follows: DTGVSQNPRHKITKRGQNVTFRCDPISEHNRLYWYRQTLGQGPEFLTYFQNEAQLEKSRLLSDRFSAERPKGSFSTLEIQRTEQGDSAMYLCASSLARDFTFGSGTRLTVV.

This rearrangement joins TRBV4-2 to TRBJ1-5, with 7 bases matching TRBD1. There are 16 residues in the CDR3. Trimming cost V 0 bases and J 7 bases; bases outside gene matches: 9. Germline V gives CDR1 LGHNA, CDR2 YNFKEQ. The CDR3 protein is CASSQDTGTAGQPQHF. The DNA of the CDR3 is TGTGCCAGCAGCCAAGATACCGGGACAGCTGGGCAGCCCCAGCATTTT.